This T cell receptor (beta chain) was captured by sequencing in a study of identifying expanded T cells in peripheral blood. Study observations and caveats: Differentially abundant clones: 0.95 to 1.5 between replicates, 16.4 at two to three weeks, approximately 19 at four.

No infections or other immune events were documented during collection. This CDR3 has 23 residues. The germline V and J ends were trimmed by 3 bases and 3 bases, with 35 bases remaining between them. CDR1 and CDR2 (germline): LNHDA, SQIVND (reference sequence). Only in-frame clones appear in the TCRdb table, and some are missing; sequencing was by immunoSEQ multiplex PCR. The data hold 80,000 to 90,000 clones, with around 88% observed a single time. Turning to this clone: Its antigen is as yet unknown.

This sequence originates from a person aged 18 to 70 in good health. The J gene is TRBJ2-2, the V gene TRBV19; TRBD1 is a possible D gene (6 bases). The sequencing sample was made of blood. CDR3 loop: CASSILGAVTDGPAASHTGELFF. CDR3 nucleotides: TGTGCCAGTAGTATCCTGGGGGCTGTGACAGACGGGCCCGCAGCCTCTCACACCGGGGAGCTGTTTTTT.